This section outlines one T cell receptor (beta chain) sequence together with its context. At the DNA level, this CDR3 is encoded by other sequences in the same sample as well. The protocol was immunoSEQ multiplex PCR, while the TCRdb copy is restricted to in-frame clones and leaves out a portion. Seen here are over 150,000 clones, about 88% observed once, and the top ten hold 1.5% to 2%. The sample comes from a study of blood T cell repertoires in COVID-19. The CDR3 loop spans 13 amino acids. Germline assignment: CDR1 KGHSH and CDR2 LQKENI. V lost 3 bases and J lost 6; bases outside the gene matches: 2.

The sequence was obtained from a man aged 18-30 years who had recovered from COVID-19. Material for sequencing was peripheral blood. This chain joins TRBV18 and TRBJ1-2; 9 bases line up with TRBD1. The CDR3 nucleotides read TGTGCCAGCTCACCCCGGACAGGGGATGGCTACACCTTC. Amino acids: CASSPRTGDGYTF.